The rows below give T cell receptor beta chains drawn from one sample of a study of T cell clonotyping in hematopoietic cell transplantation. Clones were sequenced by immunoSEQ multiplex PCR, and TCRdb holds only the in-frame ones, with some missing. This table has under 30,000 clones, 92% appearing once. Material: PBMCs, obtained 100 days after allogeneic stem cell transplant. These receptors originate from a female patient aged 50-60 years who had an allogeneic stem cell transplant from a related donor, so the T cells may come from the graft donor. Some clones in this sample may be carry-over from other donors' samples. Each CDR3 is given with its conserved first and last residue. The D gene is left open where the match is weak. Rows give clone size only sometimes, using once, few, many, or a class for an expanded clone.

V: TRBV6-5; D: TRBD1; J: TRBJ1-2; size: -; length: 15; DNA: TGTGCCAGCAGTCCCCCAGGACAGGGGGGTGGGGGCTACACCTTC; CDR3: CASSPPGQGGGGYTF
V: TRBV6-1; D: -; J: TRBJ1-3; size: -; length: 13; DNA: TGTGCCAGCAGGACCAGCTCTGGAAACACCATATATTTT; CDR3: CASRTSSGNTIYF
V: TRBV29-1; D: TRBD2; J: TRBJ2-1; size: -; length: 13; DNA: TGCAGCGTTCGGACTAGCGGGGGAGATGAGCAGTTCTTC; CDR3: CSVRTSGGDEQFF
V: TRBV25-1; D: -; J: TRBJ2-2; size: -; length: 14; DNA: TGTGCCAGCACAACCCGGGAGTTGGGCGGGGAGCTGTTTTTT; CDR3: CASTTRELGGELFF
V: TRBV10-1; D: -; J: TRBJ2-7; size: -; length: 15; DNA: TGCGCCAGCAGTGAGTCGATCCTGGGGCCATACGAGCAGTACTTC; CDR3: CASSESILGPYEQYF
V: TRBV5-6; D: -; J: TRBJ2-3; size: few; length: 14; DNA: TGTGCCAGCAGCTTGTATGGGGGCACAGATACGCAGTATTTT; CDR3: CASSLYGGTDTQYF
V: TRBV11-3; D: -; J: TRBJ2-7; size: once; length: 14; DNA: TGTGCCAGCAGCTCCTATGAGAGACCCTACGAGCAGTACTTC; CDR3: CASSSYERPYEQYF
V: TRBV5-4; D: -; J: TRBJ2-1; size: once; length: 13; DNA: TGTGCCAGCAGCTTCGGACTGATCAATGAGCAGTTCTTC; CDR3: CASSFGLINEQFF
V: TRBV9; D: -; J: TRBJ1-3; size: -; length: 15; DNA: TGTGCCAGCAGCGACCGCATCAGGGGTGGAAACACCATATATTTT; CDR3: CASSDRIRGGNTIYF
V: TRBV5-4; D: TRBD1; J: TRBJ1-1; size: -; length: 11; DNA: TGTGCCAGCTTGGGGCAGGGGGCAGCTTTCTTT; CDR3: CASLGQGAAFF
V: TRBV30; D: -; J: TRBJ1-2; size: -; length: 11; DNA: TGTGCCTGGAGTGAGGGGTATGGCTACACCTTC; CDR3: CAWSEGYGYTF
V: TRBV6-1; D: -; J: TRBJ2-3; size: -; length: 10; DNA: TGTGCCAGCAGTGGCAATACGCAGTATTTT; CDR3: CASSGNTQYF
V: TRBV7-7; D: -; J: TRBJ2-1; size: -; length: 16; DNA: TGTGCCAGCAGCTTAGCGCGGGGCAGGGGTGAGGGCGAGCAGTTCTTC; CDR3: CASSLARGRGEGEQFF
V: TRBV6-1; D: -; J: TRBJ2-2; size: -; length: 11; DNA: TGTGCCAGCAGGAACACCGGGGAGCTGTTTTTT; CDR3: CASRNTGELFF
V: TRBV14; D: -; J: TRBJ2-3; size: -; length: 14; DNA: TGTGCCAGCAGCCAAGATATCGCTGTAGGTACGCAGTATTTT; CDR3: CASSQDIAVGTQYF